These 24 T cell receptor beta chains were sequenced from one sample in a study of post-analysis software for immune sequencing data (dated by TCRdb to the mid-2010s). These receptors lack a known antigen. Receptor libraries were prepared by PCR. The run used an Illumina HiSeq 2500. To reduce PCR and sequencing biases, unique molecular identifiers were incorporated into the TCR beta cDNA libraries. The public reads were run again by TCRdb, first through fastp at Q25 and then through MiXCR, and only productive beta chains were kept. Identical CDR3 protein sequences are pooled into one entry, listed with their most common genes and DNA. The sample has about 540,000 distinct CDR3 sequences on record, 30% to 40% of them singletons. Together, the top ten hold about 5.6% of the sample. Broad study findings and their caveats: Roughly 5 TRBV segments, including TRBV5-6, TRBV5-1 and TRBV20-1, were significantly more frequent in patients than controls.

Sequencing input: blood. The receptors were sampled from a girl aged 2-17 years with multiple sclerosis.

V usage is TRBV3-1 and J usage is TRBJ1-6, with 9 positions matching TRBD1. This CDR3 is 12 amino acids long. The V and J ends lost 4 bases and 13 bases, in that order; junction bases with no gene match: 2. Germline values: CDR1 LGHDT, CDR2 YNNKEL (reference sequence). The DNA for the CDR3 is TGTGCCAGCAGCCGCGGACAGGGGCCCCTCCACTTT. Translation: CASSRGQGPLHF.

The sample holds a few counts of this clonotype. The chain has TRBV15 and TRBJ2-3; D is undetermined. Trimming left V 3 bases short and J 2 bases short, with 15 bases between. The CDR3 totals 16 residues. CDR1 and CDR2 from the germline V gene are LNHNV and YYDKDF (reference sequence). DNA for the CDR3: TGTGCCACCAGCAGGGGAAAATCGGATCTCACAGATACGCAGTATTTT. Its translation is CATSRGKSDLTDTQYF.

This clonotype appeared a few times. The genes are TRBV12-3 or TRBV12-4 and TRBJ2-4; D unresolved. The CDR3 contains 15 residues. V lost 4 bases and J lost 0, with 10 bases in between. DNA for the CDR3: TGTGCCAGCAGTTCGCATGAACTAGCCAAAAACATTCAGTACTTC. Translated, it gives CASSSHELAKNIQYF.

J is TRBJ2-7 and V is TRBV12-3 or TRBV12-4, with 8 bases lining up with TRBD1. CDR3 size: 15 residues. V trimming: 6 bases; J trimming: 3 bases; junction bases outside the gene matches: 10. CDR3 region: CASSYRQGSIYEQYF. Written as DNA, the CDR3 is TGTGCCAGCAGCTACAGACAGGGGAGTATCTACGAGCAGTACTTC.

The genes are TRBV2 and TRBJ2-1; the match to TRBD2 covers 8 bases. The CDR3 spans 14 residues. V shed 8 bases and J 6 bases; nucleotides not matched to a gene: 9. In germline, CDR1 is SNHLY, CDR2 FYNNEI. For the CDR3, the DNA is TGTGCCAGCGGGCGGGGGGCCCCGAGCAATGAGCAGTTCTTC. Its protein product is CASGRGAPSNEQFF.

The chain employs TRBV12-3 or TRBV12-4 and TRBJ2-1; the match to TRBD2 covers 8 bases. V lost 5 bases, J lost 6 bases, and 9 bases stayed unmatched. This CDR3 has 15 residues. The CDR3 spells CASSDPGLGANEQFF. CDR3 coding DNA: TGTGCCAGCAGTGATCCGGGACTAGGAGCCAATGAGCAGTTCTTC.

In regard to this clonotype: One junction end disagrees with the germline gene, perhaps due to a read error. The CDR3 loop is CASSQTTTSGAFNEQYF. CDR3 in DNA: TGCGCCAGCAGCCAAACCACGACTAGCGGGGCGTTCAATGAGCAGTACTTT. The genes are TRBV4-1 and TRBJ2-7; 11 bases line up with TRBD2. Germline CDR1 MGHRA, CDR2 YSYEKL. The CDR3 consists of 17 residues.

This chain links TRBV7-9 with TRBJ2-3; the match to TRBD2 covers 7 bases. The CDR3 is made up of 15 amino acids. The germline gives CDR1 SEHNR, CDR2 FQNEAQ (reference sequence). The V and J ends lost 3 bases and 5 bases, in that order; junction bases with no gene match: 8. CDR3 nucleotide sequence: TGTGCCAGCAGCTTTGGGGCGGGGGACTTAGATACGCAGTATTTT. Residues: CASSFGAGDLDTQYF.

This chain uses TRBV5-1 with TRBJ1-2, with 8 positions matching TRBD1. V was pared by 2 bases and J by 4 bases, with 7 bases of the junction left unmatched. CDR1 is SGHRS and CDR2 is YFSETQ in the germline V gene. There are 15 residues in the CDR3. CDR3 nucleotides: TGCGCCAGCAGCTTAACCAACGGACAGGGCTATGGCTACACCTTC. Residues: CASSLTNGQGYGYTF.

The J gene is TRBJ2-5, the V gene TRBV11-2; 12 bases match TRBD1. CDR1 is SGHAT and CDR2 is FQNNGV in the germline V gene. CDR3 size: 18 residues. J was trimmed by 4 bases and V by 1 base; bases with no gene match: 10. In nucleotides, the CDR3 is TGTGCCAGCAGCTTAGGTACCGGGACAGGGGGCAAAGGAGAGACCCAGTACTTC. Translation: CASSLGTGTGGKGETQYF.

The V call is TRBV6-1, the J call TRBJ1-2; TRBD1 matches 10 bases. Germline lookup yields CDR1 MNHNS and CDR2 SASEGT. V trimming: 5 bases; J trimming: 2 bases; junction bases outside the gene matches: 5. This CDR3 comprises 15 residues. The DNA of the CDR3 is TGTGCCAGCAGTCCCGGACAGGGGGGGAACTATGGCTACACCTTC. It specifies CASSPGQGGNYGYTF.

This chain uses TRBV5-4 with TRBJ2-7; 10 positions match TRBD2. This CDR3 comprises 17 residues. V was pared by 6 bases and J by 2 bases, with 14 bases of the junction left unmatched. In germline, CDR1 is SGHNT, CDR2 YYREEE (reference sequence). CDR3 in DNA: TGTGCCAGCACCAAATGGACTAGCGGCTTCCCCCCCTACGAGCAGTACTTC. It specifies CASTKWTSGFPPYEQYF.

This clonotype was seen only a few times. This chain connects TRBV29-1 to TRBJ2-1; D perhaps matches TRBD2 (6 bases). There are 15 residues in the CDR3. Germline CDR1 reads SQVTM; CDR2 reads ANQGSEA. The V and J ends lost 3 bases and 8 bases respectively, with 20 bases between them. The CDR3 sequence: CSVDRGARTNDEQFF. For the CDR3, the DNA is TGCAGCGTTGATCGTGGGGCCAGGACTAACGATGAGCAGTTCTTC.

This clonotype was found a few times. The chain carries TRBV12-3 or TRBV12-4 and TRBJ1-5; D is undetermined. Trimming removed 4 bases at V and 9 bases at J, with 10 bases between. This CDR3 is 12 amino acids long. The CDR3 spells CASSSSPMPQHF. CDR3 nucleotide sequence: TGTGCCAGCAGTTCATCCCCAATGCCCCAGCATTTT.

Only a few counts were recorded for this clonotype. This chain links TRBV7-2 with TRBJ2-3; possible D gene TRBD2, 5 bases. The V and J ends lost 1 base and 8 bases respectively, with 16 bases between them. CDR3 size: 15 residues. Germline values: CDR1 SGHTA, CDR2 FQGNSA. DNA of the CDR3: TGTGCCAGCAGCTTAGATACCCCAGGCAGCGGTACGCAGTATTTT. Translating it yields CASSLDTPGSGTQYF.

CDR3 loop: CSVVGQRDTEAFF. DNA for the CDR3: TGCAGCGTTGTGGGTCAAAGGGACACTGAAGCTTTCTTT. J is TRBJ1-1 and V is TRBV29-1; no definite D call. Germline assignment: CDR1 SQVTM and CDR2 ANQGSEA. The CDR3 spans 13 residues. Trimming cost V 4 bases and J 3 bases, with 12 bases left between them.

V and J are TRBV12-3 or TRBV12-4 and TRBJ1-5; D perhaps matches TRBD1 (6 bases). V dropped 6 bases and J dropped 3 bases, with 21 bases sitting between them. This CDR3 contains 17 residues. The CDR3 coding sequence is TGTGCCAGCAGCCCGAGGGTGGGGGGCCGCTACAATCAGCCCCAGCATTTT. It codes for CASSPRVGGRYNQPQHF.

This chain's CDR3 is CASSLRSTEGAFF. As DNA, the CDR3 is TGCGCCAGCAGCTTGCGGTCCACCGAGGGAGCTTTCTTT. J is TRBJ1-1 and V is TRBV5-1; D gene ambiguous. CDR1 SGHRS and CDR2 YFSETQ come from the germline V gene. The CDR3 is 13 amino acids. V was trimmed by 1 base and J by 10 bases, leaving 14 bases between them.

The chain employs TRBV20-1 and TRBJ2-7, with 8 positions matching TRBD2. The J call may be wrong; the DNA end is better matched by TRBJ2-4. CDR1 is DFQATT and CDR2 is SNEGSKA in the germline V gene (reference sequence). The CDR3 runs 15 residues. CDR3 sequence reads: CSARGPGLGKNIQYF. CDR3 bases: TGCAGTGCTAGAGGACCGGGACTAGGGAAAAACATTCAGTACTTC.

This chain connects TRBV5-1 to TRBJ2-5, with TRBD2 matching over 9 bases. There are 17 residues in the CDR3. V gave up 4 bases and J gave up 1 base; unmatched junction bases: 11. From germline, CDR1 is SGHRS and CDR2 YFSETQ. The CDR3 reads CASSHGGAGGPQETQYF. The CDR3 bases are TGCGCCAGCAGCCATGGAGGTGCGGGGGGGCCCCAAGAGACCCAGTACTTC. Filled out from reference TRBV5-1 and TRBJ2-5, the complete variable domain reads KAGVTQTPRYLIKTRGQQVTLSCSPISGHRSVSWYQQTPGQGLQFLFEYFSETQRNKGNFPGRFSGRQFSNSRSEMNVSTLELGDSALYLCASSHGGAGGPQETQYFGPGTRLLVL.

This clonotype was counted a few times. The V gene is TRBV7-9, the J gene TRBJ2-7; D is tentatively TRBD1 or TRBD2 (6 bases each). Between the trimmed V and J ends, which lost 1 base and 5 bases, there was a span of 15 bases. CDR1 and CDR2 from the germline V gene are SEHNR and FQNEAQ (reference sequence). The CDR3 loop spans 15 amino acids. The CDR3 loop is CASSLGEPGAHEQYF. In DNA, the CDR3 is TGTGCCAGCAGCTTAGGAGAGCCGGGGGCCCACGAGCAGTACTTC.

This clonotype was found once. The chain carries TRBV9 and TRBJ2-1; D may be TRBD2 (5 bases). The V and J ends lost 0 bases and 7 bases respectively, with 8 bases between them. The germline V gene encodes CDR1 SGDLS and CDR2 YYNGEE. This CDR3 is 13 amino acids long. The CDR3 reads CASSVAAANEQFF. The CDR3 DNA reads TGTGCCAGCAGCGTAGCAGCGGCAAATGAGCAGTTCTTC.

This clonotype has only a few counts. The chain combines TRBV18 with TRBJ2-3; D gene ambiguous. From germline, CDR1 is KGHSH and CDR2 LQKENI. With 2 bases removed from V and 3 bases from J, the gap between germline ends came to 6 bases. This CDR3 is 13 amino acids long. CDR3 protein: CASSPERTDTQYF. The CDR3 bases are TGTGCCAGCTCACCAGAAAGGACAGATACGCAGTATTTT.

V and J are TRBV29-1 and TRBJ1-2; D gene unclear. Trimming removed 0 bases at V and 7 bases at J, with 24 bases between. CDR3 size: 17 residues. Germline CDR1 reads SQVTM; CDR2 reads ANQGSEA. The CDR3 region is CSVEEDGLEVVAGGYTF. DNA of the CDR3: TGCAGCGTTGAAGAGGACGGCCTGGAGGTGGTGGCGGGTGGCTACACCTTC.